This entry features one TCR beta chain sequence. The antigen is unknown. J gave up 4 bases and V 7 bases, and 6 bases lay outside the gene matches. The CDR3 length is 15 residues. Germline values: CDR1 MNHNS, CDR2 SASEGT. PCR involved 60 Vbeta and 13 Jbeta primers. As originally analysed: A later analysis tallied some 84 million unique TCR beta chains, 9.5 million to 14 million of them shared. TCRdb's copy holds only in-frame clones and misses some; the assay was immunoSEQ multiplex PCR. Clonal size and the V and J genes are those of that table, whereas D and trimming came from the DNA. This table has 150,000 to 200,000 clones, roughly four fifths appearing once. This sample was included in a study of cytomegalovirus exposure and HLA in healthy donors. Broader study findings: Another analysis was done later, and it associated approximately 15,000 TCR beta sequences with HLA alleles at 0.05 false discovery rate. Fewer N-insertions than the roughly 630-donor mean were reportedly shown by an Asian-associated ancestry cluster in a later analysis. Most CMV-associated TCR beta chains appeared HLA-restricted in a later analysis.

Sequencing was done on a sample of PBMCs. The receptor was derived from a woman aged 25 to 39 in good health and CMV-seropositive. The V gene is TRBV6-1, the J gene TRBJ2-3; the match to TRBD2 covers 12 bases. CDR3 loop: CASIGLAGYADTQYF. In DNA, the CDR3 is TGTGCCAGCATAGGACTAGCGGGATACGCAGATACGCAGTATTTT.